Included here is one TCR beta chain sequence, with context. This sample was included in a study of shared clonotypes between healthy human individuals. Data came from immunoSEQ multiplex PCR; TCRdb stores just in-frame clones and leaves some out. The sample lists under 600,000 clones, roughly 98% occurring once. Selected positively for CCR7 and CD45RO-negative, naive CD8 cells excluded terminally differentiated effector memory CD45RA+ cells. The sequenced sample consisted of naive CD8+ T cells sorted from blood. This TCR derives from a young man in good health.

CDR3 sequence (DNA): TGCAGCGTTGCAGGGGGGGACCTTTATGGCTACACCTTC. Residues: CSVAGGDLYGYTF. The chain carries TRBV29-1 and TRBJ1-2; 7 bases align to TRBD1. Trimming cost V 4 bases and J 5 bases; bases outside gene matches: 7. Germline V lookup: CDR1 SQVTM, CDR2 ANQGSEA. This CDR3 is built from 13 residues. Using reference TRBV29-1 and TRBJ1-2 for the parts outside the CDR3, the full variable domain is SAVISQKPSRDICQRGTSLTIQCQVDSQVTMMFWYRQQPGQSLTLIATANQGSEATYESGFVIDKFPISRPNLTFSTLTVSNMSPEDSSIYLCSVAGGDLYGYTFGSGTRLTVV.